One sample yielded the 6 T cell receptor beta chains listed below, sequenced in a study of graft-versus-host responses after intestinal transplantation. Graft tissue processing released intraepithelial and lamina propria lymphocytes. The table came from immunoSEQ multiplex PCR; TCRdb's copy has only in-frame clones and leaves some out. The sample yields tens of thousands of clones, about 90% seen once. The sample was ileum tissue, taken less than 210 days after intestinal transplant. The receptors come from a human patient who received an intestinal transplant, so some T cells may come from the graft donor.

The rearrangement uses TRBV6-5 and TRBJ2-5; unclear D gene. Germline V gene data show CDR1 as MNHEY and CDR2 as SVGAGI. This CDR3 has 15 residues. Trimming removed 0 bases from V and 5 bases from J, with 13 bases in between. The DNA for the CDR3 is TGTGCCAGCAGTTACTCCGGCCTTCCATCCGAGACCCAGTACTTC. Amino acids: CASSYSGLPSETQYF.

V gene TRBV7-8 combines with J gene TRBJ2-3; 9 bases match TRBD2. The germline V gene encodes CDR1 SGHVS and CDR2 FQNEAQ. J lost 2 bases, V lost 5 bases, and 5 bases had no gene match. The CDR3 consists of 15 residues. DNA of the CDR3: TGTGCCAGCAGCCCGAGCGGGGGGAACACAGATACGCAGTATTTT. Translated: CASSPSGGNTDTQYF.

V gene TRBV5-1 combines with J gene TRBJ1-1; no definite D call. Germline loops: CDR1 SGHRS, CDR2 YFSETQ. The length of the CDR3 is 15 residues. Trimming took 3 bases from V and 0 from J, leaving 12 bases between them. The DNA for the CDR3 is TGCGCCAGCAGCTACACGTCCGTAATGAACACTGAAGCTTTCTTT. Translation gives CASSYTSVMNTEAFF.

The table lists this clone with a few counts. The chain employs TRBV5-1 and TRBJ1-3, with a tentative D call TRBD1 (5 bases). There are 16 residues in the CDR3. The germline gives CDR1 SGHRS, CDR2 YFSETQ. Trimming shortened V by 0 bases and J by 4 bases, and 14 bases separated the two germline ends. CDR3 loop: CASSLASGTGGNTIYF. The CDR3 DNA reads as TGCGCCAGCAGCTTGGCCAGTGGGACGGGAGGAAACACCATATATTTT.

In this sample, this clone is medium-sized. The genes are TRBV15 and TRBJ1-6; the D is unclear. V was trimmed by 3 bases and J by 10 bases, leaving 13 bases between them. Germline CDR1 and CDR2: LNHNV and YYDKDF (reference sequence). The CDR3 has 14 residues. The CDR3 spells CATSSHEATSPLHF. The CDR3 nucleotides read TGTGCCACCAGCAGCCACGAGGCAACATCACCCCTCCACTTT.

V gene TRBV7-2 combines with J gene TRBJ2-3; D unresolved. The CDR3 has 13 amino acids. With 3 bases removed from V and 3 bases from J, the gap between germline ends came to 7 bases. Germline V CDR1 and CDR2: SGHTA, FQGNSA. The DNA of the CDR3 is TGTGCCAGCAGCTTTGATAGAACAGATACGCAGTATTTT. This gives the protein CASSFDRTDTQYF.